Described below is a single TCR beta chain sequence and its context. The antigen is unknown. The record originates from a study of T cell responses to AZD1222 COVID-19 vaccine. Study-wide results and caveats: It was only a handful of AZD1222 recipients who were seropositive at baseline. The repertoires were collected only after the peak T cell response. Targeting of unmutated variant regions was reportedly seen in nearly half of spike-specific TCRs. Distributed over spike, vaccine-associated CD4 TCRs predominated at 160-218 and 743-854.

The protocol was immunoSEQ multiplex PCR, while the TCRdb copy is restricted to in-frame clones and leaves out a portion. The data show 75,000 to 85,000 clones, roughly 88% seen once. CDR1 is KGHSH and CDR2 is LQKENI in the germline V gene. V trimming: 3 bases; J trimming: 7 bases; junction bases outside the gene matches: 6. CDR3 length: 15 amino acids. The chain carries TRBV18 and TRBJ1-1; 12 positions agree with TRBD1. The TCR originated in an adult who received the AZD1222 COVID-19 vaccine. The sample was peripheral blood, taken 28 days after the second AZD1222 dose. The CDR3 sequence is CASSPTGTGGLEAFF. CDR3 bases: TGTGCCAGCTCACCTACCGGGACAGGGGGCCTTGAAGCTTTCTTT.